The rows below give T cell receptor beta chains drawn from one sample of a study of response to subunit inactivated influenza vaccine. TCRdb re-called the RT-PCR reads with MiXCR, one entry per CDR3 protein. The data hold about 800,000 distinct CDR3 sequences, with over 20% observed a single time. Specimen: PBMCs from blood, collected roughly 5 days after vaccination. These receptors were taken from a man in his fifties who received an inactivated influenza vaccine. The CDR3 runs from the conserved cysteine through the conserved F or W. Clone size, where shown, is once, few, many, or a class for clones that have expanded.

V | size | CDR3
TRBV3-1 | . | CASSQIGQGNTEAFF
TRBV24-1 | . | CATSDRASKETQYF
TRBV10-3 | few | CAISARQADYEQYF
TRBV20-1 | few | CSASPDSSYNEQFF
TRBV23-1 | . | CASSQPTGGNTGELFF
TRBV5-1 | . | CASSLAGRREETQYF
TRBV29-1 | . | CSVRTSGNPYNEQFF
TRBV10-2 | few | CASTTGAPYEQYF
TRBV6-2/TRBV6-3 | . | CASSLPTSRPYEQYF
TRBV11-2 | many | CASSEGSVYEQYF
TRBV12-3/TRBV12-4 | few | CASRQQGASNTEAFF
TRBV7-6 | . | CASSLVPTGDYGYTF
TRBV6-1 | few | CASRRRDGSTDTQYF
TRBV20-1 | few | CSARAGEGGIVADTQYF
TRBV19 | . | CASSYAGQVAKNIQYF
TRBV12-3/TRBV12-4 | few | CASSPRQSLSYNEQFF
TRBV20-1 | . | CSARDPSLYEQYF
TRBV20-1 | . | CSARSGLENTDTQYF
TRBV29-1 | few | CSVERDANTGELFF
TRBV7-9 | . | CASSQDRGQTDTQYF
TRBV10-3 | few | CAISEVAGLRTDTQYF
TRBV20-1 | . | CSARFVGPYEQYF
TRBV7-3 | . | CASSLLVGGQGTDTQYF
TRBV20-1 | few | CSASRGRAGLNEQFF
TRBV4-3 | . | CASSQELRTDTQYF
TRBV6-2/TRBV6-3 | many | CASSSTSGRGFF
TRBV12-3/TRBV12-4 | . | CASTLSWEGANEQYF
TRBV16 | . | CASAVAGGNYNEQFF
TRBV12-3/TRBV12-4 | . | CASSLRGQGPTEAFF
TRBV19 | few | CASSGVGAQFF
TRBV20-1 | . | CSASLGVDNEQFF
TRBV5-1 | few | CASSFGTGPSTDTQYF
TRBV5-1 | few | CASSLSTVGLAGANVLTF
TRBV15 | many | CATSRDRGTGNEQFF
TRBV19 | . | CASSSRSTEAFF
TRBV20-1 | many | CSANEEISQETQYF
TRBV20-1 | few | CSTRGGGTDTQYF
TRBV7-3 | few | CASSPSNNNYEQYF
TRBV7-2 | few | CASRPSLAGGNEQFF
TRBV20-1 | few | CSAWTSGSNEQFF
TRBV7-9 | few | CASTNRTDTQYF
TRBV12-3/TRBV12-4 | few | CASSRQGKGAYEQYF
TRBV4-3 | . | CVSSQDSSWTGELFF
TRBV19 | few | CASSIEGGSYNEQFF
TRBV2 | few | CASNIGAVYF
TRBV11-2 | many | CASKTSGGSYYNEQFF
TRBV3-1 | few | CASSPGLARVRSSYNEQFF
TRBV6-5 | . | CASSYGGRGEGETQYF
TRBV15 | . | CATSRDPASGGVADTQYF
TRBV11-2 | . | CASSRTSGGPRSYNEQFF
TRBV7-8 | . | CASSYRQGVTDTQYF
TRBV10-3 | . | CAIRRDSEETQYF
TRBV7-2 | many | CASSQGQTNTEAFF
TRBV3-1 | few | CASSSKRHGGYTF
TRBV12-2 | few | CASRTDPVLPRGTDTQYF
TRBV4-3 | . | CASSQDWISTYEQYF